Below are 8 T cell receptor beta chains sequenced from a single sample in a study of T cells in Graves' hyperthyroidism and ophthalmopathy. RNA transcripts gave rise to amplified TCR beta CDR3 regions. The HTBI primer set was used in a first-round RT-PCR of the TCR CDR3. One entry per CDR3 protein, called by TCRdb with MiXCR from the multiplex PCR reads. The sample lists about 410,000 distinct CDR3 sequences; about 15% were seen once. The material sequenced was blood. The receptors originated from a man between 18 and 29 years old with Graves' ophthalmopathy.

The rearrangement joins TRBV6-1 to TRBJ1-1, with D uncertain. The V gene lost 8 bases and the J gene lost 4 bases, with 14 bases spanning the gap. CDR3 length: 13 amino acids. Germline V gives CDR1 MNHNS, CDR2 SASEGT. CDR3: CASSRATLTEAFF. CDR3 in DNA: TGTGCCAGCTCCCGGGCCACCCTCACTGAAGCTTTCTTT.

This clonotype occurred many times. The chain links TRBV12-3 or TRBV12-4 to TRBJ1-2; 10 bases map to TRBD1. CDR3 size: 14 residues. Trimming cost V 6 bases and J 4 bases; bases outside gene matches: 5. CDR3 in DNA: TGTGCCAGCAGCCCGGGGGACAGGGGCTATGGCTACACCTTC. As protein: CASSPGDRGYGYTF.

This clonotype was counted a single time. With a much larger clone just one base away, this may be a read error. V gene TRBV20-1 combines with J gene TRBJ1-4, with D hard to call. Germline CDR1 and CDR2: DFQATT and SNEGSKA (reference sequence). This CDR3 has 14 amino acids. The CDR3: CGANSPIGSEKLFF. Written as DNA, the CDR3 is TGCGGTGCAAATTCACCCATCGGCAGTGAAAAACTGTTTTTT.

This clonotype was recorded at least ten times. J is TRBJ2-5 and V is TRBV12-3 or TRBV12-4; possibly TRBD1 or TRBD2 for D (5 bases each). The CDR3 is made up of 15 amino acids. V lost 5 bases to trimming and J lost 4 bases, with 17 bases between them. The CDR3 region is CASSPSLGVRETQYF. Here the CDR3 DNA reads TGTGCCAGCAGTCCCAGTTTGGGGGTTCGAGAGACCCAGTACTTC.

This clonotype showed up many times. V and J are TRBV7-2 and TRBJ2-3; perhaps TRBD2 as D (7 bases). The germline gives CDR1 SGHTA, CDR2 FQGNSA. This CDR3 spans 15 amino acids. Between the trimmed V and J ends, which lost 3 bases and 6 bases, there was a span of 16 bases. The CDR3 DNA reads as TGTGCCAGCAGCTTGTCGGGGGCCGGGGGGGATACGCAGTATTTT. Amino acid sequence: CASSLSGAGGDTQYF. The full variable domain, its missing parts supplied by reference TRBV7-2 and TRBJ2-3, is GAGVSQSPSNKVTEKGKDVELRCDPISGHTALYWYRQSLGQGLEFLIYFQGNSAPDKSGLPSDRFSAERTGGSVSTLTIQRTQQEDSAVYLCASSLSGAGGDTQYFGPGTRLTVL.

The chain recombines TRBV5-1 with TRBJ2-3; TRBD2 aligns across 7 bases. The germline V gene encodes CDR1 SGHRS and CDR2 YFSETQ. After removal of 7 bases from V and 3 bases from J, the junction contained 11 bases not matched to a gene. CDR3 size: 15 residues. The CDR3 loop reads CASGWGGGRTDTQYF. The CDR3 DNA reads TGCGCCAGCGGCTGGGGGGGAGGAAGGACAGATACGCAGTATTTT.

This clonotype was counted between two and nine times. V gene TRBV20-1 combines with J gene TRBJ2-2, with 7 bases that match TRBD2. Germline CDR1 reads DFQATT; CDR2 reads SNEGSKA (reference sequence). The V segment lost 2 bases and the J segment 1 base; nucleotides outside the gene matches: 16. The CDR3 covers 19 residues. The CDR3 region has the DNA TGCAGTGCTAGAAAGGAGGGGTCTAGCGGACACCAGAACACCGGGGAGCTGTTTTTT. It is translated as CSARKEGSSGHQNTGELFF.

The rearrangement uses TRBV20-1 and TRBJ2-4; TRBD2 agrees at 9 bases. Unmatched junction bases numbered 16, after V lost 7 bases and J lost 0 bases. CDR1 DFQATT and CDR2 SNEGSKA come from the germline V gene (reference sequence). This CDR3 spans 18 amino acids. The CDR3 region has the DNA TGCAGTGTCTGGTCCCTTCCCATAGCGGGAGTAGCCAAAAACATTCAGTACTTC. It yields the protein CSVWSLPIAGVAKNIQYF.